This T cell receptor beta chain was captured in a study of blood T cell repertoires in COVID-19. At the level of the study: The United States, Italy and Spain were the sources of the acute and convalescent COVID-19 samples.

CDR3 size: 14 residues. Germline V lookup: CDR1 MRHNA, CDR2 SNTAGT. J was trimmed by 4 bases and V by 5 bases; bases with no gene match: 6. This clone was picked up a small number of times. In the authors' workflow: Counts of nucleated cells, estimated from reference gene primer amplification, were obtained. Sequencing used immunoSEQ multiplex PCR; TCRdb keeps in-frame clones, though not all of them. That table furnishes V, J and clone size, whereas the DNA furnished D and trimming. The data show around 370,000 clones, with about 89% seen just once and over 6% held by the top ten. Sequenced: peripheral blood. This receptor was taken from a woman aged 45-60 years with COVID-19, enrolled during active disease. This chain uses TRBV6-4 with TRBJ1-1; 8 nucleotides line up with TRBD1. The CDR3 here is CASSPGQGGTEAFF. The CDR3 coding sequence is TGTGCCAGCAGTCCTGGACAGGGAGGCACTGAAGCTTTCTTT.